The 24 T cell receptor beta chains given below trace back to one sample, sequenced in a study of cytotoxic CD8 clonotypes in ibrutinib-treated CLL. The protocol was immunoSEQ multiplex PCR, while the TCRdb copy is restricted to in-frame clones and leaves out a portion. Among approximately 200,000 clones listed, about 72% were seen once. Sequenced material: PBMCs, taken after 24 months of ibrutinib treatment. Receptors originate from a human donor with chronic lymphocytic leukemia.

This clone was counted between two and nine times. V gene TRBV6-6 combines with J gene TRBJ2-7; TRBD2 might be the D (5 bases). The V and J ends lost 3 bases and 7 bases respectively, with 16 bases between them. Germline V gene sequence: CDR1 MNHNY, CDR2 SVGAGI (reference sequence). The CDR3 contains 14 residues. The chain's CDR3 is CASSYDGGRREQYF. DNA of the CDR3: TGTGCCAGCAGTTATGATGGCGGTCGGAGGGAGCAGTACTTC.

In the case of this clone: The sample carries other DNA sequences with the same CDR3. CDR3 sequence (DNA): TGTGCCAGCTCACCCTGGGGAGCCTACAATGAGCAGTTCTTC. As protein: CASSPWGAYNEQFF. The rearrangement joins TRBV18 to TRBJ2-1, with D perhaps TRBD2 (5 bases). V shed 3 bases and J shed 2 bases, with 8 bases lying between them. Germline V gene data show CDR1 as KGHSH and CDR2 as LQKENI. CDR3 length equals 14 residues.

V is TRBV7-2 and J is TRBJ2-7, with TRBD2 matching 9 bases. Germline CDR1 reads SGHTA; CDR2 reads FQGNSA. With V trimmed by 4 bases and J by 1 base, 11 bases remained unmatched. This CDR3 is built from 17 residues. The CDR3 is CASSSGTSLNYSYEQYF. In DNA, the CDR3 is TGTGCCAGCAGCTCCGGGACTAGCCTGAATTATTCCTACGAGCAGTACTTC. The full variable domain, completed using reference TRBV7-2 and TRBJ2-7, is GAGVSQSPSNKVTEKGKDVELRCDPISGHTALYWYRQSLGQGLEFLIYFQGNSAPDKSGLPSDRFSAERTGGSVSTLTIQRTQQEDSAVYLCASSSGTSLNYSYEQYFGPGTRLTVT.

This clone has just a few counts. This chain connects TRBV6-5 to TRBJ2-1, with 7 nucleotides matching TRBD1. This CDR3 spans 15 amino acids. Germline loops: CDR1 MNHEY, CDR2 SVGAGI. V dropped 4 bases and J dropped 1; count of bases not matched to a gene: 4. The CDR3 DNA sequence: TGTGCCAGCAGTTCCCGACAGGGTTCCTACAATGAGCAGTTCTTC. As protein: CASSSRQGSYNEQFF.

This chain joins TRBV18 and TRBJ2-7; D possibly corresponds to TRBD1 (6 bases). Germline-derived CDR1 and CDR2 are KGHSH and LQKENI. CDR3 length: 16 amino acids. V lost 0 bases to trimming and J lost 2 bases, with 14 bases between them. The CDR3 DNA is TGTGCCAGCTCACCACCATTTCAGGACAGCACCTACGAGCAGTACTTC. Its translation is CASSPPFQDSTYEQYF.

The chain couples TRBV19 to TRBJ1-2, with a weak D call TRBD1 (6 bases). Germline-derived CDR1 and CDR2 are LNHDA and SQIVND (reference sequence). The V end was cut by 5 bases, the J end by 3 bases, with 10 bases between. CDR3 length: 13 residues. Here the CDR3 reads CASSSRTDYGYTF. The CDR3 DNA reads as TGTGCCAGTAGTTCGCGGACAGACTATGGCTACACCTTC. The whole variable domain, remainder taken from reference TRBV19 and TRBJ1-2, is DGGITQSPKYLFRKEGQNVTLSCEQNLNHDAMYWYRQDPGQGLRLIYYSQIVNDFQKGDIAEGYSVSREKKESFPLTVTSAQKNPTAFYLCASSSRTDYGYTFGSGTRLTVV.

The J gene is TRBJ1-3, the V gene TRBV7-9, with 9 positions matching TRBD1. CDR1 is SEHNR and CDR2 is FQNEAQ in the germline V gene (reference sequence). The J segment lost 2 bases and the V segment lost 5 bases, leaving 7 bases of the junction unmatched. CDR3 length equals 16 residues. The CDR3 DNA reads as TGTGCCAGCAGCCTTAGCGACAGGGGGACTGGAAACACCATATATTTT. Encoded protein: CASSLSDRGTGNTIYF.

This clone was counted only a few times. The V gene is TRBV2, the J gene TRBJ1-4; a possible D gene is TRBD1 (5 bases). CDR1 SNHLY and CDR2 FYNNEI come from the germline V gene. The CDR3 loop spans 18 amino acids. Trimming took off 8 bases at V and 5 bases at J, with 27 bases between the two ends. The CDR3 protein is CASPAEQLTGLVNEKLFF. Written as DNA, the CDR3 is TGTGCCAGCCCAGCTGAGCAACTCACAGGTTTGGTAAATGAAAAACTGTTTTTT.

V usage is TRBV27 and J usage is TRBJ2-1; D may be TRBD2 (5 bases). The CDR3 is made up of 16 amino acids. The V end lost 6 bases, the J end lost 4 bases, and 19 bases lay between the germline ends. Germline V gene lookup returns CDR1 MNHEY and CDR2 SMNVEV (reference sequence). The CDR3 protein is CASSPPGRVGYNEQFF. In DNA form, the CDR3 reads TGTGCCAGCAGCCCCCCTGGGAGAGTGGGTTACAATGAGCAGTTCTTC.

The chain carries TRBV4-3 and TRBJ1-1; 7 positions agree with TRBD1. CDR3 length: 14 amino acids. With V trimmed by 5 bases and J by 5 bases, 8 bases remained unmatched. Germline V CDR1 and CDR2: LGHNA, YSLEER. Here the CDR3 reads CASSGTGARTEAFF. The CDR3, as DNA: TGCGCCAGCAGCGGAACAGGGGCGCGTACTGAAGCTTTCTTT.

The chain carries TRBV29-1 and TRBJ2-2; D might be TRBD1 or TRBD2, each matching 6 bases. Germline V gives CDR1 SQVTM, CDR2 ANQGSEA. Trimming left V 7 bases short and J 3 bases short, with 12 bases between. This CDR3 region has 13 residues. CDR3 amino acids: CSADRGHTGELFF. In DNA form, the CDR3 reads TGCAGCGCCGACCGGGGGCACACCGGGGAGCTGTTTTTT.

The chain is built from TRBV6-4 and TRBJ2-7; either TRBD1 or TRBD2 may supply D (5 bases each). Germline-derived CDR1 and CDR2 are MRHNA and SNTAGT. The CDR3 length is 13 residues. The V gene lost 6 bases and the J gene lost 3 bases, with 12 bases spanning the gap. CDR3 bases: TGTGCCAGCAGAACCGGGGCCTTCTACGAGCAGTACTTC. It translates to CASRTGAFYEQYF.

In this sample, this clone turned up a few times. In DNA, the CDR3 is TGTGCCAGCAGCTCTTACACGGGAGTTACAGATACGCAGTATTTT. Translating gives CASSSYTGVTDTQYF. The chain couples TRBV7-6 to TRBJ2-3; tentatively, D is TRBD2 (6 bases). The germline CDR1 and CDR2 sequences are SGHVS and FNYEAQ. This CDR3 comprises 15 residues. V lost 4 bases to trimming and J lost 3 bases, with 14 bases between them.

This clone was observed a few times. The gene calls are TRBV5-4 and TRBJ1-4; maybe TRBD1 (5 bases). The germline V gene has CDR1 SGHNT and CDR2 YYREEE (reference sequence). V lost 4 bases and J lost 3, with 16 bases in between. The CDR3 loop spans 16 amino acids. The CDR3 DNA is TGTGCCAGCAGCCCCCGGGGCCCAACGGCTAATGAAAAACTGTTTTTT. Translation: CASSPRGPTANEKLFF.

This clone was seen a handful of times. The chain employs TRBV29-1 and TRBJ1-1; 9 bases map to TRBD1. Germline V lookup: CDR1 SQVTM, CDR2 ANQGSEA. The CDR3 covers 14 residues. J gave up 1 base and V 7 bases, and 7 bases lay outside the gene matches. The CDR3 region has the DNA TGCAGCGCTCTCAGGGACAGGGAGAACACTGAAGCTTTCTTT. This encodes CSALRDRENTEAFF.

The gene calls are TRBV7-6 and TRBJ2-2, with TRBD2 identical over 14 bases. V trimming: 1 base; J trimming: 4 bases; junction bases outside the gene matches: 11. The CDR3 totals 20 residues. Germline V gives CDR1 SGHVS, CDR2 FNYEAQ. For the CDR3, the DNA is TGTGCCAGCAGCTTAGAGGACCTCGGGACTAGCGGGAGATTCACCGGGGAGCTGTTTTTT. Translation gives CASSLEDLGTSGRFTGELFF.

The V and J genes are TRBV4-2 and TRBJ2-5; 9 bases are a match to TRBD1. V lost 9 bases, J lost 2 bases, and 7 bases stayed unmatched. Germline V CDR1 and CDR2: LGHNA, YNFKEQ. CDR3 length: 14 amino acids. The CDR3 DNA reads TGTGCCAGTGGATGGACAGGGGCACAAGAGACCCAGTACTTC. Residues: CASGWTGAQETQYF.

V and J are TRBV27 and TRBJ2-7; 7 bases line up with TRBD1. This CDR3 has 15 amino acids. Germline V CDR1 and CDR2: MNHEY, SMNVEV (reference sequence). After removal of 6 bases from V and 1 base from J, the junction contained 9 bases not matched to a gene. The CDR3 sequence: CASRHGTVTSYEQYF. For the CDR3, the DNA is TGTGCCAGCAGACACGGGACAGTAACGTCCTACGAGCAGTACTTC.

The rearrangement uses TRBV19 and TRBJ1-6; no clear D. Trimming cost V 6 bases and J 0 bases, with 12 bases left between them. The CDR3 runs 16 residues. Germline CDR1 reads LNHDA; CDR2 reads SQIVND (reference sequence). In DNA, the CDR3 is TGTGCCAGTAGCGGAGAGATGAGCTCCTATAATTCACCCCTCCACTTT. As protein: CASSGEMSSYNSPLHF.

This chain links TRBV5-8 with TRBJ2-2, with 7 bases matching TRBD1. Germline V lookup: CDR1 SGHTS, CDR2 YDEGEE. The CDR3 spans 14 residues. V trimming: 3 bases; J trimming: 4 bases; junction bases outside the gene matches: 3. CDR3 loop: CASSSGQVTGELFF. The DNA for the CDR3 is TGTGCCAGCAGCTCCGGACAGGTCACCGGGGAGCTGTTTTTT.

The chain has TRBV6-6 and TRBJ2-2; 8 nucleotides agree with TRBD2. The CDR3 is made up of 15 amino acids. The germline V gene encodes CDR1 MNHNY and CDR2 SVGAGI (reference sequence). V trimming: 7 bases; J trimming: 2 bases; junction bases outside the gene matches: 6. CDR3 residues: CASTKSGSNTGELFF. CDR3 DNA sequence: TGTGCCAGCACCAAGAGCGGGAGTAACACCGGGGAGCTGTTTTTT.

The chain couples TRBV9 to TRBJ2-3; 11 bases are a match to TRBD2. This CDR3 comprises 18 residues. The junction had 9 bases not matched to a gene; V was cut back by 0 bases and J by 3 bases. Germline V gene data show CDR1 as SGDLS and CDR2 as YYNGEE. CDR3 sequence (DNA): TGTGCCAGCAGCGTAGGGTCCTTAGCGGGAGGGTTGACAGATACGCAGTATTTT. This codes for CASSVGSLAGGLTDTQYF.

The chain uses TRBV28 and TRBJ2-1; the match to TRBD2 covers 10 bases. This CDR3 contains 19 residues. Germline V gene data show CDR1 as MDHEN and CDR2 as SYDVKM. The junction had 16 bases not matched to a gene; V was cut back by 3 bases and J by 5 bases. The CDR3 sequence: CASSLIFGLLAGVNNEQFF. DNA for the CDR3: TGTGCCAGCAGTTTGATCTTCGGACTGCTAGCGGGAGTCAACAATGAGCAGTTCTTC.

This rearrangement joins TRBV28 to TRBJ2-5; a weak D match, TRBD2 (6 bases). V was pared by 4 bases and J by 5 bases, with 11 bases between. This CDR3 has 13 amino acids. Germline CDR1 MDHEN, CDR2 SYDVKM. The DNA for the CDR3 is TGTGCCAGCAGTTCCGGGGGTGGGGAGACCCAGTACTTC. This encodes CASSSGGGETQYF.